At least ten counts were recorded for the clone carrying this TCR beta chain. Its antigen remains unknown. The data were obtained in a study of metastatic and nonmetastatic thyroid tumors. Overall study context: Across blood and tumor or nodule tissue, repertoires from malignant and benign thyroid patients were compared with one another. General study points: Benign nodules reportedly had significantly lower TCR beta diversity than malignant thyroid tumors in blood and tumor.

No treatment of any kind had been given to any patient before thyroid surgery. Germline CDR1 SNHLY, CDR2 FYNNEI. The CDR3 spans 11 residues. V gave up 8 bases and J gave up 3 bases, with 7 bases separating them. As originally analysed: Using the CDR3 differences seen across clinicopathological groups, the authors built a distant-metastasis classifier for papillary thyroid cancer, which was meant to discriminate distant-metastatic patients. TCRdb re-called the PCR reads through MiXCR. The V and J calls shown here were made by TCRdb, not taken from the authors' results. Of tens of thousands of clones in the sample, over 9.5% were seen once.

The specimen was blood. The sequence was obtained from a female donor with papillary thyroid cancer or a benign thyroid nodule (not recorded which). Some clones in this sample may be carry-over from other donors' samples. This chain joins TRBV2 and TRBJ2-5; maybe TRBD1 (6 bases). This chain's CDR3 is CASRQEETQYF. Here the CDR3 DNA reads TGTGCCAGCCGACAGGAAGAGACCCAGTACTTC.